The rows below give T cell receptor beta chains drawn from one sample of a study of OX40 agonist ivuxolimab in advanced cancers. Assay: immunoSEQ multiplex PCR; the TCRdb copy retains only in-frame clones and omits some. The sample consists of more than 45,000 clones, 88% of them appearing once. The material sequenced was CD4+ or CD8+ T cells sorted from blood, taken in a trial of the OX40 agonist ivuxolimab. These receptors all stem from an adult with an advanced solid tumor such as melanoma, head and neck, liver or kidney cancer. Both conserved end residues are part of each CDR3. Each record gives: D gene, V gene, J gene, clone size, CDR3 protein, CDR3 DNA. D genes are given only for firm matches. Clone size is not always given. Where it is, it says once, few, many or a class for expanded clones.

TRBD2	TRBV7-2	TRBJ2-5	NA	CASSLGLAGDETQYF	TGTGCCAGCAGCCTGGGACTAGCGGGAGATGAGACCCAGTACTTC
TRBD1	TRBV6-1	TRBJ1-1	NA	CASIRTGNTEAFF	TGTGCCAGCATTAGGACAGGAAACACTGAAGCTTTCTTT
NA	TRBV7-2	TRBJ1-5	NA	CASSPDGLNQPQHF	TGTGCCAGCAGTCCCGACGGACTGAATCAGCCCCAGCATTTT
NA	TRBV6-5	TRBJ2-3	NA	CASSYSHSTDTQYF	TGTGCCAGCAGTTACTCCCATTCCACAGATACGCAGTATTTT
TRBD2	TRBV9	TRBJ2-2	NA	CASSPRRPGLAEQNTGELFF	TGTGCCAGCAGCCCACGACGGCCGGGACTAGCGGAACAGAACACCGGGGAGCTGTTTTTT
TRBD1	TRBV28	TRBJ2-1	once	CASSLSTRDRGGVEQFF	TGTGCCAGCAGTTTAAGTACCCGGGACAGGGGGGGAGTTGAGCAGTTCTTC
NA	TRBV21-1	TRBJ1-4	NA	CASSKGEGALGKLFF	TGTGCCAGCAGCAAAGGAGAAGGAGCGCTGGGGAAACTGTTTTTT
NA	TRBV19	TRBJ1-1	few	CASSIRTTRTGTEAFF	TGTGCCAGTAGTATACGGACGACTAGGACGGGAACTGAAGCTTTCTTT
TRBD1	TRBV29-1	TRBJ1-5	NA	CSVRDSVSNQPQHF	TGCAGCGTGAGGGACAGTGTTAGCAATCAGCCCCAGCATTTT
NA	TRBV7-2	TRBJ1-2	few	CASSLAEAGARGYTF	TGTGCCAGCAGCTTAGCGGAGGCAGGGGCGCGGGGCTACACCTTC
NA	TRBV6-1	TRBJ1-2	NA	CASMTNYGYTF	TGTGCCAGCATGACGAACTATGGCTACACCTTC
TRBD2	TRBV5-1	TRBJ2-2	NA	CASRLAANTGELFF	TGCGCCAGCCGCCTAGCGGCGAACACCGGGGAGCTGTTTTTT
NA	TRBV28	TRBJ1-4	NA	CASSSGAGGQEKLFF	TGTGCCAGCAGTTCCGGTGCGGGGGGCCAGGAAAAACTGTTTTTT
NA	TRBV30	TRBJ1-1	few	CAWSFSGNTEAFF	TGTGCCTGGTCATTTTCGGGGAACACTGAAGCTTTCTTT
TRBD1	TRBV5-1	TRBJ2-7	NA	CASSHLGTGANYEQYF	TGCGCCAGCAGCCACCTAGGGACAGGGGCAAACTACGAGCAGTACTTC
NA	TRBV11-3	TRBJ2-3	NA	CASSLVGLGTASTDTQYF	TGTGCCAGCAGCTTAGTAGGCCTTGGGACCGCTAGCACAGATACGCAGTATTTT
TRBD1	TRBV27	TRBJ1-2	NA	CASSLDRGIGYTF	TGTGCCAGCAGTTTGGACAGGGGAATTGGCTACACCTTC
TRBD1	TRBV15	TRBJ2-7	NA	CATSRERTGQGGEQYF	TGTGCCACCAGCAGAGAACGAACAGGACAGGGCGGCGAGCAGTACTTC
NA	TRBV4-2	TRBJ1-4	NA	CASSRRPRDTGATNEKLFF	TGTGCCAGCAGCCGCCGGCCCCGGGACACGGGGGCGACTAATGAAAAACTGTTTTTT
NA	TRBV25-1	TRBJ1-6	NA	CASTLEGSPLHF	TGTGCCAGCACCTTAGAAGGATCGCCCCTCCACTTT
NA	TRBV6-6	TRBJ2-7	NA	CASSYSGESGEQYF	TGTGCCAGCAGTTACTCAGGGGAGTCAGGTGAGCAGTACTTC
TRBD1	TRBV19	TRBJ1-1	NA	CASSNLQGAKMNTEAFF	TGTGCCAGTAGTAACTTACAGGGGGCGAAAATGAACACTGAAGCTTTCTTT
TRBD2	TRBV19	TRBJ2-5	once	CASSGLAGVRETQYF	TGTGCCAGTAGTGGACTAGCGGGAGTTCGGGAGACCCAGTACTTC
TRBD1	TRBV7-9	TRBJ1-1	NA	CASSLGQGDTEAFF	TGTGCCAGCAGCTTGGGACAGGGGGACACTGAAGCTTTCTTT
TRBD1	TRBV6-1	TRBJ2-7	NA	CASSRDRLISEQYF	TGTGCCAGCAGCCGGGACAGGTTGATATCTGAGCAGTACTTC
NA	TRBV5-1	TRBJ2-2	medium-sized	CASSLGASLTGELFF	TGCGCCAGCAGCTTGGGGGCCTCGTTAACCGGGGAGCTGTTTTTT
NA	TRBV6-1	TRBJ2-5	NA	CASSEARGETQYF	TGTGCCAGCAGTGAAGCGCGGGGAGAGACCCAGTACTTC
NA	TRBV5-1	TRBJ2-7	few	CASSPGLGGRIYEQYF	TGCGCCAGCAGCCCAGGGTTGGGAGGACGAATCTACGAGCAGTACTTC
TRBD2	TRBV27	TRBJ2-3	NA	CARSSGTSGPSTDTQYF	TGTGCCAGGTCTTCCGGGACTAGCGGACCTAGCACAGATACGCAGTATTTT
NA	TRBV11-3	TRBJ1-1	NA	CASSLTGGSTEAFF	TGTGCCAGCAGCTTAACGGGGGGGTCCACTGAAGCTTTCTTT
NA	TRBV28	TRBJ1-1	NA	CASRPRTAGNTEAFF	TGTGCCAGCAGACCGCGGACAGCTGGTAACACTGAAGCTTTCTTT
TRBD2	TRBV29-1	TRBJ2-5	NA	CSVWRGAETQYF	TGCAGCGTTTGGCGGGGGGCAGAGACCCAGTACTTC
NA	TRBV5-6	TRBJ2-7	NA	CASSPRAGWSYEQYF	TGTGCCAGCAGCCCTCGGGCAGGGTGGTCCTACGAGCAGTACTTC